These 20 T cell receptor beta chains share one sample of origin, sequenced in a study of T-cell memory formation after mild COVID-19. A single record per CDR3 protein comes from TCRdb applying MiXCR to the 5' RACE reads. The sample shows around 250,000 distinct CDR3 sequences, 15% to 20% of them seen only once. Source material: PBMCs or a T cell subset sorted from them (not recorded which). The receptors shown here come from a man aged 18 to 29 who had mild COVID-19 (a few samples of this study predate the infection). Cell type and time point are not known.

The rearrangement uses TRBV11-2 and TRBJ1-5; the match to TRBD1 covers 7 bases. The CDR3 extends over 15 amino acids. J gave up 0 bases and V 5 bases, and 4 bases lay outside the gene matches. Looked up from germline, CDR1 is SGHAT and CDR2 is FQNNGV. CDR3 DNA: TGTGCCAGCAGCCAACAGGGGTATAGCAATCAGCCCCAGCATTTT. Translation: CASSQQGYSNQPQHF.

This clonotype was recorded a few times. J is TRBJ1-4 and V is TRBV5-1; no definite D call. Trimming cost V 1 base and J 8 bases, with 18 bases left between them. The CDR3 is made up of 16 amino acids. Germline V CDR1 and CDR2: SGHRS, YFSETQ. In DNA, the CDR3 is TGCGCCAGCAGCTTGAGATATGTCGGGGAAGGGGAAAAACTGTTTTTT. Protein product: CASSLRYVGEGEKLFF. Drawing the rest from reference TRBV5-1 and TRBJ1-4, the complete variable domain is KAGVTQTPRYLIKTRGQQVTLSCSPISGHRSVSWYQQTPGQGLQFLFEYFSETQRNKGNFPGRFSGRQFSNSRSEMNVSTLELGDSALYLCASSLRYVGEGEKLFFGSGTQLSVL.

This clonotype was seen at least ten times. This chain connects TRBV27 to TRBJ2-4, with D perhaps matching TRBD1 or TRBD2 (6 bases each). The CDR3 totals 14 residues. Trimming pared 2 bases from V and 2 bases from J, leaving 7 bases between. Germline values: CDR1 MNHEY, CDR2 SMNVEV (reference sequence). Written as DNA, the CDR3 is TGTGCCAGCAGTTTAGGGGGGCCCAAAAACATTCAGTACTTC. Amino acids: CASSLGGPKNIQYF.

This clonotype occurred a few times. This chain links TRBV12-3 or TRBV12-4 with TRBJ2-5, with 7 nucleotides matching TRBD2. V was clipped by 5 bases and J by 6 bases; unmatched bases: 9. The CDR3 is made up of 14 amino acids. CDR3 bases: TGTGCCAGCAGTCCTGGGGGGGGGACTAAGACCCAGTACTTC. Its protein product is CASSPGGGTKTQYF.

The V and J genes are TRBV14 and TRBJ1-4, with a possible D match to TRBD1 (5 bases). Germline CDR1 reads SGHDN; CDR2 reads FVKESK. Trimming left V 0 bases short and J 4 bases short, with 18 bases between. The CDR3 covers 18 residues. CDR3 amino acids: CASSQDKSLGQSNEKLFF. The DNA for the CDR3 is TGTGCCAGCAGCCAAGATAAGTCCTTGGGGCAGAGTAATGAAAAACTGTTTTTT.

V usage is TRBV20-1 and J usage is TRBJ1-2; 8 bases are a match to TRBD1. With V trimmed by 3 bases and J by 4 bases, 1 base remained unmatched. The V gene's germline CDR1 is DFQATT and CDR2 SNEGSKA (reference sequence). The CDR3 extends over 12 amino acids. CDR3 sequence (DNA): TGCAGTGCTAGCGACAGGGGCTATGGCTACACCTTC. It codes for CSASDRGYGYTF.

A single count supports this clonotype. CDR3: CASSLTLMNTEAFF. CDR3 coding DNA: TGTGCCAGCAGTTTAACCCTCATGAACACTGAAGCTTTCTTT. V usage is TRBV6-6 and J usage is TRBJ1-1; unclear D gene. This CDR3 has 14 residues. The germline CDR1 and CDR2 sequences are MNHNY and SVGAGI (reference sequence). V lost 4 bases to trimming and J lost 0 bases, with 9 bases between them.

The V and J genes are TRBV14 and TRBJ2-7; D possibly corresponds to TRBD1 (6 bases). Germline CDR1 and CDR2: SGHDN and FVKESK. CDR3 length equals 12 residues. Trimming cost V 4 bases and J 12 bases, with 16 bases left between them. In nucleotides, the CDR3 is TGTGCCAGCAGCCCTATCACCGGGACACCGTACTTC. Amino acid sequence: CASSPITGTPYF.

The J gene is TRBJ1-4, the V gene TRBV7-8; unclear D gene. Germline assignment: CDR1 SGHVS and CDR2 FQNEAQ. Trimming removed 0 bases at V and 8 bases at J, with 13 bases between. This CDR3 comprises 15 residues. The CDR3 region has the DNA TGTGCCAGCAGCTTAGCGGAGGGCAGGCCGGAAAAACTGTTTTTT. The encoded protein is CASSLAEGRPEKLFF. The full variable domain, rest sourced from reference TRBV7-8 and TRBJ1-4, is GAGVSQSPRYKVAKRGQDVALRCDPISGHVSLFWYQQALGQGPEFLTYFQNEAQLDKSGLPSDRFFAERPEGSVSTLKIQRTQQEDSAVYLCASSLAEGRPEKLFFGSGTQLSVL.

CDR3 coding DNA: TGTGCCTCAGGGGGGGACTCTGGGGCCAACGTCCTGACTTTC. Its protein is CASGGDSGANVLTF. V is TRBV10-3 and J is TRBJ2-6; the D gene could be TRBD1 or TRBD2 (7 bases each). The CDR3 totals 14 residues. The germline gives CDR1 ENHRY, CDR2 SYGVKD. Trimming left V 11 bases short and J 0 bases short, with 11 bases between.

This clonotype has ten or more counts. The rearrangement links TRBV7-8 to TRBJ1-5; D not certain. This CDR3 contains 16 residues. The V gene lost 5 bases and the J gene lost 3 bases, with 17 bases spanning the gap. Germline V gene lookup returns CDR1 SGHVS and CDR2 FQNEAQ. Here the CDR3 reads CASSHINYSPNQPQHF. For the CDR3, the DNA is TGTGCCAGCAGCCATATTAACTATAGCCCCAATCAGCCCCAGCATTTT. The full variable domain, rest sourced from reference TRBV7-8 and TRBJ1-5, is GAGVSQSPRYKVAKRGQDVALRCDPISGHVSLFWYQQALGQGPEFLTYFQNEAQLDKSGLPSDRFFAERPEGSVSTLKIQRTQQEDSAVYLCASSHINYSPNQPQHFGDGTRLSIL.

V is TRBV20-1 and J is TRBJ2-1; 7 bases are shared with TRBD2. Trimming cost V 5 bases and J 9 bases; bases outside gene matches: 13. CDR1 and CDR2 from the germline V gene are DFQATT and SNEGSKA (reference sequence). This CDR3 has 14 residues. DNA of the CDR3: TGCAGTGCTGCCCTTGGACTAGTTAGGGGTGAGCAGTTCTTC. It encodes CSAALGLVRGEQFF.

The chain employs TRBV7-6 and TRBJ2-3; no definite D call. This CDR3 has 15 residues. Germline CDR1 and CDR2: SGHVS and FNYEAQ. Trimming took 2 bases from V and 5 from J, leaving 14 bases between them. Here the CDR3 DNA reads TGTGCCAGCAGCTTATCCGCGGCGCCTCAAGATACGCAGTATTTT. Its protein product is CASSLSAAPQDTQYF. The complete variable domain, with remaining parts taken from reference TRBV7-6 and TRBJ2-3, reads GAGVSQSPRYKVTKRGQDVALRCDPISGHVSLYWYRQALGQGPEFLTYFNYEAQQDKSGLPNDRFSAERPEGSISTLTIQRTEQRDSAMYRCASSLSAAPQDTQYFGPGTRLTVL.

The rearrangement links TRBV20-1 to TRBJ2-1; D is unresolved. This CDR3 region has 13 residues. Per germline, CDR1 DFQATT and CDR2 SNEGSKA (reference sequence). V lost 3 bases and J 1 base, leaving 7 bases between the germline ends. The CDR3 here is CSARVLSYNEQFF. For the CDR3, the DNA is TGCAGTGCTAGGGTTCTTTCCTACAATGAGCAGTTCTTC.

The gene calls are TRBV7-9 and TRBJ2-6; D is unclear. V was pared by 11 bases and J by 0 bases, with 5 bases between. The CDR3 is 12 residues long. CDR1 is SEHNR and CDR2 is FQNEAQ in the germline V gene (reference sequence). CDR3 coding DNA: TGTGCCTCAGGCTCTGGGGCCAACGTCCTGACTTTC. Its translation: CASGSGANVLTF. Filled out from reference TRBV7-9 and TRBJ2-6, the complete variable domain reads DTGVSQNPRHKITKRGQNVTFRCDPISEHNRLYWYRQTLGQGPEFLTYFQNEAQLEKSRLLSDRFSAERPKGSFSTLEIQRTEQGDSAMYLCASGSGANVLTFGAGSRLTVL.

A few counts support this clonotype. The J gene is TRBJ2-7, the V gene TRBV2, with 11 bases fitting TRBD1. Germline CDR1 SNHLY, CDR2 FYNNEI. J was trimmed by 5 bases and V by 6 bases; bases with no gene match: 12. The CDR3 consists of 16 residues. DNA of the CDR3: TGTGCCAGCAGGCATTCGGACAGGGGGCTGCTAGACGAGCAGTACTTC. This translates into CASRHSDRGLLDEQYF.

The chain is built from TRBV15 and TRBJ1-1; D uncertain. The CDR3 runs to 13 residues. V was shortened by 8 bases and J by 5 bases, with 15 bases between the two germline ends. Germline CDR1 and CDR2: LNHNV and YYDKDF (reference sequence). CDR3 in DNA: TGTGCCACCCGCGAGGGAAGTAGGACTGAAGCTTTCTTT. It specifies CATREGSRTEAFF.

This clonotype was counted ten times or more. The chain recombines TRBV20-1 with TRBJ1-2; the match to TRBD1 covers 8 bases. Trimming took 4 bases from V and 7 from J; bases not matched to a gene: 14. The CDR3 contains 15 residues. Germline CDR1 is DFQATT and CDR2 is SNEGSKA (reference sequence). The CDR3 coding sequence is TGCAGTGCTACACCTTGGGGGACAGGAGAGTCTGGCTACACCTTC. This sequence encodes CSATPWGTGESGYTF.

This chain uses TRBV6-1 with TRBJ2-7; weak D call: TRBD1 (6 bases). Germline V gives CDR1 MNHNS, CDR2 SASEGT. The CDR3 extends over 15 amino acids. V lost 6 bases to trimming and J lost 4 bases, with 19 bases between them. CDR3 residues: CASRHLPSGHYEQYF. The CDR3 DNA follows: TGTGCCAGCAGGCACCTCCCCTCGGGACATTACGAGCAGTACTTC.

This clonotype was detected ten times or more. The V gene is TRBV5-1, the J gene TRBJ2-3, with D hard to call. CDR1 SGHRS and CDR2 YFSETQ come from the germline V gene. This CDR3 comprises 14 residues. The V end was cut by 4 bases, the J end by 2 bases, with 11 bases between. CDR3 nucleotide sequence: TGCGCCAGCAGCCCGGACGGGTTCACAGATACGCAGTATTTT. Translated: CASSPDGFTDTQYF.